The rows below give T cell receptor beta chains drawn from one sample of a study of cytomegalovirus exposure and HLA in healthy donors. The assay was immunoSEQ multiplex PCR, and TCRdb's table has in-frame clones only and misses some. The table lists roughly 200,000 clones, around 80% of them singletons. Material: PBMCs. The receptors derive from a man between 35 and 55 years old in good health and CMV-seronegative. The CDR3 runs from the conserved cysteine through the conserved F or W. D genes are given only for firm matches. The size entry is marked missing in some rows and otherwise reads once, few, many or a size class.

V gene	J gene	D gene	clone size	CDR3 protein	CDR3 DNA
TRBV12-5	TRBJ2-2	NA	many	CALSRPNTGELFF	TGTGCTCTATCCAGGCCGAACACCGGGGAGCTGTTTTTT
TRBV7-2	TRBJ1-3	NA	NA	CASSRQVGDTIYF	TGTGCCAGCAGCCGACAGGTCGGCGACACCATATATTTT
TRBV5-4	TRBJ2-5	TRBD2	NA	CASSLMGGETQYF	TGTGCCAGCAGCCTGATGGGGGGGGAGACCCAGTACTTC
TRBV9	TRBJ1-4	NA	NA	CASSAAAGEKLFF	TGTGCCAGCAGCGCCGCGGCGGGGGAAAAACTGTTTTTT
TRBV19	TRBJ2-1	NA	NA	CASSIARAHALEQFF	TGTGCCAGTAGTATAGCGAGGGCCCATGCCCTTGAGCAGTTCTTC
TRBV4-1	TRBJ1-1	TRBD1	NA	CASSHATGDEAFF	TGCGCCAGCAGCCACGCGACAGGGGATGAAGCTTTCTTT
TRBV5-4	TRBJ2-7	NA	NA	CASSPTPGTGGAGGDF	TGTGCCAGCAGCCCCACCCCCGGGACAGGCGGGGCAGGGGGGGACTTC
TRBV28	TRBJ1-2	TRBD1	NA	CAIQGEGGYTF	TGTGCCATACAGGGGGAGGGTGGCTACACCTTC
TRBV10-3	TRBJ1-4	TRBD1	NA	CAIGTDATNEKLFF	TGTGCCATCGGGACAGACGCAACTAATGAAAAACTGTTTTTT
TRBV9	TRBJ2-3	NA	NA	CASSERPDSTDTQYF	TGTGCCAGCAGCGAGCGGCCCGATAGCACAGATACGCAGTATTTT
TRBV7-2	TRBJ2-5	TRBD2	NA	CASSPGLAGGLGETQYF	TGTGCCAGCAGCCCGGGACTAGCGGGGGGGCTGGGAGAGACCCAGTACTTC
TRBV9	TRBJ2-3	TRBD2	NA	CASKAGARTSTDTQYF	TGTGCCAGTAAAGCGGGAGCGAGGACTAGCACAGATACGCAGTATTTT
TRBV5-5	TRBJ2-1	NA	NA	CASSQSGSSYNEQFF	TGTGCCAGCAGCCAGAGCGGTAGCTCCTACAATGAGCAGTTCTTC
TRBV6-6	TRBJ1-2	TRBD1	NA	CASSSPRTGLFYTF	TGTGCCAGCAGTTCCCCAAGGACAGGGTTATTTTACACCTTC
TRBV19	TRBJ2-4	NA	NA	CASSVSGSTDIQYF	TGTGCCAGTAGTGTTTCAGGGTCGACGGACATTCAGTACTTC
TRBV10-3	TRBJ1-3	NA	NA	CATGGGNSGNTIYF	TGTGCCACCGGGGGGGGAAACTCTGGAAACACCATATATTTT
TRBV18	TRBJ1-5	TRBD1	NA	CASSSGDRTTLQPQHF	TGTGCCAGCTCATCTGGGGACAGGACTACACTTCAGCCCCAGCATTTT
TRBV6-5	TRBJ1-5	NA	NA	CASRQGRGNQPQHF	TGTGCCAGCAGACAGGGCAGAGGCAATCAGCCCCAGCATTTT
TRBV19	TRBJ1-1	NA	NA	CASRITGVLSSMNTEAFF	TGTGCCAGTAGGATTACCGGGGTCTTGAGTTCCATGAACACTGAAGCTTTCTTT
TRBV6-5	TRBJ2-1	NA	NA	CASSYSRVGEQFF	TGTGCCAGCAGTTACTCGCGGGTTGGTGAGCAGTTCTTC
TRBV5-1	TRBJ1-3	NA	NA	CASSSTYRSGNTIYF	TGCGCCAGCAGCTCCACTTACAGGAGCGGAAACACCATATATTTT
TRBV7-3	TRBJ2-3	TRBD1	few	CASSPDRDTDTQYF	TGTGCCAGCAGCCCGGACAGGGACACAGATACGCAGTATTTT
TRBV9	TRBJ2-7	NA	NA	CASSVDGSSYEQYF	TGTGCCAGCAGCGTTGACGGGAGCTCCTACGAGCAGTACTTC
TRBV6-4	TRBJ2-3	NA	NA	CASSLDRSTDTQYF	TGTGCCAGCAGCTTGGACAGAAGCACAGATACGCAGTATTTT
TRBV5-1	TRBJ2-5	NA	NA	CASSASSGQQETQYF	TGCGCCAGCAGCGCCTCAAGCGGACAGCAAGAGACCCAGTACTTC
TRBV7-2	TRBJ1-1	TRBD1	NA	CASSRTGGTEAFF	TGTGCCAGCAGCCGGACAGGGGGAACTGAAGCTTTCTTT